This T cell receptor (beta chain) was identified during a study of cytomegalovirus exposure and HLA in healthy donors. Germline V gene lookup returns CDR1 SGHVS and CDR2 FNYEAQ. The V end lost 5 bases, the J end lost 6 bases, and 18 bases lay between the germline ends. The CDR3 has 15 residues. TCRdb keeps only in-frame clones here, not all; method: immunoSEQ multiplex PCR. This sample carries a few hundred thousand clones, 85% to 90% of them seen once, and the ten largest clones take under 0.4%. The sequence was collected from a young woman in good health and CMV-seronegative. J is TRBJ2-3 and V is TRBV7-6, with D perhaps TRBD1 (6 bases). Sample: PBMCs. The CDR3 DNA is TGTGCCAGCAGCCATACCCCCACCCAGGGGGATACGCAGTATTTT. It translates to CASSHTPTQGDTQYF.